The clone carrying this T cell receptor (beta chain) has only one observation. What it recognizes is unknown. Since a much larger clone is just one base distant, this may be a read error. The data stem from a study of T cell repertoires in cytomegalovirus infection. TCRdb processed the reads anew with MiXCR; each CDR3 protein has one entry. This table has 100,000 to 150,000 distinct CDR3 sequences, about 31% appearing once. The sequence was collected from a human donor in good health (CMV status not recorded). Some clones in this sample may be carry-over from other donors' samples. The sequencing used CD8+ T cells from cultured PBMCs, collected from culture after CMV antigen stimulation.

In nucleotides, the CDR3 is TGTGCCAGCAGCTTAGTTGAGACGAACACTGAAGCTTTCTTT. Translated, it gives CASSLVETNTEAFF. The chain links TRBV7-4 to TRBJ1-1; no clear D gene. Germline CDR1 is SGHVT and CDR2 is SQSDAQ. The germline V and J ends were trimmed by 1 base and 1 base, with 7 bases remaining between them. This CDR3 is built from 14 residues.